The sequence of this TCR beta chain was determined in a study of blood T cell repertoires in COVID-19. Study as a whole: From the United States, Italy and Spain came samples of acute and convalescent COVID-19. PBMCs, B-cell-depleted T cells, or T cells were the source of the cDNA or gDNA that made up the material.

In the authors' methods: Using reference gene primer amplification, nucleated cell counts were estimated. Data came from immunoSEQ multiplex PCR; TCRdb stores just in-frame clones and leaves some out. That table gives V, J and clone size, and the DNA gave D and trimming. The sample lists a few hundred thousand clones, roughly 80% occurring once. Unmatched junction bases numbered 8, after V lost 5 bases and J lost 4 bases. CDR3 length: 16 amino acids. Per the germline V gene, CDR1 is SGHVS and CDR2 is FNYEAQ. Sequenced material: peripheral blood. This receptor was identified in a woman aged 80 or older with acute or convalescent COVID-19. This chain uses TRBV7-6 with TRBJ2-3; 11 bases are shared with TRBD1. DNA for the CDR3: TGTGCCAGCAGCATGACCGGGACAGGGGGTTCAGATACGCAGTATTTT. This translates into CASSMTGTGGSDTQYF.